The present T cell receptor (beta chain) was sequenced within a study of shared clonotypes between healthy human individuals. The germline gives CDR1 SGHTA, CDR2 FQGNSA. V lost 7 bases and J lost 0; bases outside the gene matches: 6. The CDR3 extends over 15 amino acids. General study findings and limits: Relative to their counterparts shared across all four donors, non-shared clonotypes exhibited diminished generation probabilities. Larger estimated richness was generally recorded for naive subsets relative to memory subsets.

Original data processing: ImmunoSEQ gave junction-only sequences without quality scores, so filtering differed. The repertoire was sequenced with immunoSEQ multiplex PCR; TCRdb's copy has only in-frame clones and lacks some. V and J calls and clone size are copied from that table; D and trimming were computed from the DNA. The sample yields more than 2 million clones, approximately 95% seen once. Note on this clone: Antigen specificity is unknown.

The V gene is TRBV7-2, the J gene TRBJ2-7; TRBD2 matches at 10 bases. This TCR was sampled from a man aged 18 to 30 in good health. Material: naive CD4+ T cells sorted from blood. Documented subset: CD45RA+ positively selected. The CDR3 nucleotides are TGTGCCAGCACCCCAGGACTAGCGGCCTCCTACGAGCAGTACTTC. The encoded protein is CASTPGLAASYEQYF.